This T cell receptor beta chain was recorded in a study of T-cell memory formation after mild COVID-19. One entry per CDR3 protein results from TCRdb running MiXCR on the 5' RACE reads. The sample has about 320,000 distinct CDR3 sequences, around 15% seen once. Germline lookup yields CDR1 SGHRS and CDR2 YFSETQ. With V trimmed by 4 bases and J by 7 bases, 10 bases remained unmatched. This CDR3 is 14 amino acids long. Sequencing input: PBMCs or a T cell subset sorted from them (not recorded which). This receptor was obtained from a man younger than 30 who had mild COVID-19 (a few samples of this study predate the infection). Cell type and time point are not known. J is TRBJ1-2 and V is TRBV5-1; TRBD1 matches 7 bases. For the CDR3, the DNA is TGCGCCAGCAGCAGCGGGACAGCGGGGGGTGGCTACACCTTC. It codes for CASSSGTAGGGYTF. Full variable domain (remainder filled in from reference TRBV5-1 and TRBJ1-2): KAGVTQTPRYLIKTRGQQVTLSCSPISGHRSVSWYQQTPGQGLQFLFEYFSETQRNKGNFPGRFSGRQFSNSRSEMNVSTLELGDSALYLCASSSGTAGGGYTFGSGTRLTVV.